A single sample is the source of the 6 T cell receptor beta chains below, sequenced in a study of T cells in Graves' hyperthyroidism and ophthalmopathy. Amplified TCR beta CDR3 regions derived from RNA transcripts. HTBI primers drove first-round RT-PCR of the TCR CDR3. MiXCR, run by TCRdb on the multiplex PCR reads, gives a single entry per CDR3 protein. This sample yields 500,000 to 650,000 distinct CDR3 sequences, of which 40% to 50% are seen a single time; about two fifths belongs to the top ten. Sequencing used peripheral blood or thyroid tissue (not recorded which). These TCRs come from an adult woman with Graves' disease, either hyperthyroidism or ophthalmopathy (not recorded which).

V and J are TRBV7-6 and TRBJ2-5; no reliable D call. The V gene lost 1 base and the J gene lost 6 bases, with 9 bases spanning the gap. The CDR3 loop spans 13 amino acids. Germline V CDR1 and CDR2: SGHVS, FNYEAQ. The CDR3 region has the DNA TGTGCCAGCAGCTTAGAGGCTTCCCAGACCCAGTACTTC. Translation gives CASSLEASQTQYF.

The sample holds many counts of this clonotype. The rearrangement links TRBV20-1 to TRBJ2-5, with a tentative D call TRBD1 (6 bases). With 0 bases removed from V and 4 bases from J, the gap between germline ends came to 15 bases. From germline, CDR1 is DFQATT and CDR2 SNEGSKA (reference sequence). The CDR3 sequence is 15 residues long. The CDR3 is CSARDPSGVVETQYF. Written as DNA, the CDR3 is TGCAGTGCTAGAGATCCATCAGGGGTGGTAGAGACCCAGTACTTC.

The chain recombines TRBV7-2 with TRBJ1-6; the D is unclear. The CDR3 sequence is 14 residues long. V dropped 1 base and J dropped 9 bases, with 10 bases sitting between them. Germline V lookup: CDR1 SGHTA, CDR2 FQGNSA. The chain's CDR3 is CASSLGRAGSPLHF. CDR3 nucleotides: TGTGCCAGCAGCTTAGGGCGGGCTGGTTCACCCCTCCACTTT.

The table lists this clonotype with a few counts. This chain links TRBV10-1 with TRBJ1-2; D uncertain. The germline gives CDR1 WNHNN, CDR2 SYGVQD (reference sequence). The CDR3 has 11 amino acids. V was clipped by 3 bases and J by 13 bases, with 12 bases between them. The CDR3, as DNA: TGCGCCAGCAGTGAAGATGGACCTCTCACCTTC. The encoded protein is CASSEDGPLTF.

A word on this clonotype: The junction does not match germline at one end; this may be a read error. CDR3 protein: CASGLGDSTETQYF. The CDR3 nucleotides read TGCGCCAGCGGCTTGGGAGACAGTACCGAGACCCAGTACTTC. This chain uses TRBV5-1 with TRBJ2-5; perhaps D is TRBD1 or TRBD2 (5 bases each). Germline values: CDR1 SGHRS, CDR2 YFSETQ. The CDR3 covers 14 residues.

This clonotype was recorded at least ten times. The gene calls are TRBV29-1 and TRBJ2-7; TRBD2 is a possible D gene (6 bases). V was cut by 6 bases and J by 2 bases, with 8 bases left in between. The CDR3 loop spans 11 amino acids. Germline CDR1 is SQVTM and CDR2 is ANQGSEA. The CDR3 sequence: CSVGGAYEQYF. The CDR3 DNA sequence: TGCAGCGTGGGGGGTGCCTACGAGCAGTACTTC.